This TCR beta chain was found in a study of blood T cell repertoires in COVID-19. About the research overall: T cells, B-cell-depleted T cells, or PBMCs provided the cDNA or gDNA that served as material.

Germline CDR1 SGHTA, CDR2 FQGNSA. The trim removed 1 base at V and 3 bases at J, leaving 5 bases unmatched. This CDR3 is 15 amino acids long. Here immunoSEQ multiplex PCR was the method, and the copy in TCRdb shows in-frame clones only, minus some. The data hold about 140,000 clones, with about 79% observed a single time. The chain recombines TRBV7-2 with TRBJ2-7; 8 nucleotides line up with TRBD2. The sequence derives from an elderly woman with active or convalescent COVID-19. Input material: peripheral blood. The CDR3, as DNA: TGTGCCAGCAGCTTAGAGGGCGGGGGGAACTACGAGCAGTACTTC. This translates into CASSLEGGGNYEQYF.